This T cell receptor beta chain was sequenced in a study of blood T cells in healthy people across ages. Broader study findings: Compared with aged donors, long-lived donors showed fewer expanded clones, suggesting selection.

Caucasian individuals from Russia who were healthy and aged about 6 to 95 acted as donors. Each of the donors had 8 to 10 milliliters of peripheral blood drawn into EDTA-treated Vacutainer tubes. CDR1 is SGHRS, CDR2 YFSETQ, per germline. Trimming cost V 4 bases and J 3 bases, with 11 bases left between them. The CDR3 runs to 13 residues. With respect to this clonotype: What it recognizes is unknown.

The use of a sample-barcoded 5' primer and a J-beta primer mix characterized a second PCR of about 7 to 12 cycles. One entry per CDR3 protein results from TCRdb running MiXCR on the 5' RACE reads. Of roughly 830,000 distinct CDR3 sequences listed, about 62% were seen once; the top ten hold around a quarter. Source material: blood. The V call is TRBV5-1, the J call TRBJ2-7; D tentatively fits TRBD1 or TRBD2 (5 bases each). The sequence was collected from a man aged 30-40 years in good health. The CDR3 coding sequence is TGCGCCAGCAGCACCGTGGGGGACTACGAGCAGTACTTC. Translated: CASSTVGDYEQYF.